This T cell receptor beta chain comes out of a study of T cell responses to AZD1222 COVID-19 vaccine. V was pared by 2 bases and J by 7 bases, with 9 bases between. This CDR3 has 13 residues. Sequencing was performed with immunoSEQ multiplex PCR; in TCRdb, only in-frame clones are kept and a portion is missing. The sample lists some 100,000 clones, around 90% occurring once. This clone appeared a few times. What it binds is unknown. Findings of the study overall: The donors showed a predominance of white British ancestry and of females, with possible underestimation of clonal diversity. Spike-specific TCR breadth and depth rose after two AZD1222 doses. At baseline, just five to seven AZD1222 recipients tested seropositive.

The chain carries TRBV12-3 or TRBV12-4 and TRBJ2-1, with unresolved D. This sequence was found in an adult in good health. The sample here was peripheral blood, taken on day 0 of AZD1222 vaccination. The CDR3 DNA follows: TGTGCCAGCAGTTTAAACCGATGGAATGAGCAGTTCTTC. This translates into CASSLNRWNEQFF.